The 18 T cell receptor beta chains below all came from one sample that was sequenced in a study of shared clonotypes between healthy human individuals. TCRdb's table, derived via immunoSEQ multiplex PCR, lists solely in-frame clones and lacks some. This table has 1.5 million to 2.5 million clones, less than 95% appearing once. In the naive CD8 group, cells lacked CD45RO and were positively selected for CCR7, so terminally differentiated effector memory CD45RA+ cells were left out. Sequencing input: naive CD8+ T cells sorted from blood. These TCRs come from a man aged 18 to 30 in good health.

The J gene is TRBJ2-7, the V gene TRBV7-9; tentatively, D is TRBD2 (5 bases). This CDR3 region has 15 residues. Trimming pared 4 bases from V and 3 bases from J, leaving 16 bases between. Germline lookup yields CDR1 SEHNR and CDR2 FQNEAQ (reference sequence). CDR3 region: CASSSPGVLDYEQYF. In DNA form, the CDR3 reads TGTGCCAGCAGCTCCCCCGGGGTGCTGGACTACGAGCAGTACTTC.

The genes are TRBV11-2 and TRBJ2-1; possible D gene TRBD1, 6 bases. The CDR3 loop spans 12 amino acids. Germline CDR1 and CDR2: SGHAT and FQNNGV. CDR3 nucleotides: TGTGTACTTAAGGGGGATTACAATGAGCAGTTCTTC. This codes for CVLKGDYNEQFF.

This chain joins TRBV7-9 and TRBJ2-7, with a tentative D call TRBD1 (6 bases). Trimming shortened V by 1 base and J by 3 bases, and 19 bases separated the two germline ends. The CDR3 has 17 amino acids. Germline values: CDR1 SEHNR, CDR2 FQNEAQ (reference sequence). The CDR3 region has the DNA TGTGCCAGCAGCTTAGGAGTGGCAGGGGCCATCGACTACGAGCAGTACTTC. This encodes CASSLGVAGAIDYEQYF.

This clone was found once. V and J are TRBV28 and TRBJ2-7, with 7 positions matching TRBD1. Trimming removed 6 bases from V and 3 bases from J; junction bases left unmatched: 17. CDR3 length: 17 residues. CDR1 and CDR2 from the germline V gene are MDHEN and SYDVKM. The CDR3 DNA is TGTGCCAGCAGCGCTACTCCACAGGGGCCCCACTACTACGAGCAGTACTTC. This sequence encodes CASSATPQGPHYYEQYF.

This chain joins TRBV15 and TRBJ2-7; 8 bases are a match to TRBD2. The CDR3 extends over 15 amino acids. The V segment lost 3 bases and the J segment 3 bases; nucleotides outside the gene matches: 7. Germline loops: CDR1 LNHNV, CDR2 YYDKDF (reference sequence). The CDR3 reads CATSSTSGAIYEQYF. For the CDR3, the DNA is TGTGCCACCAGCAGCACTAGCGGAGCCATCTACGAGCAGTACTTC.

The rearrangement uses TRBV6-1 and TRBJ2-2, with a weak D call TRBD1 (5 bases). The V end was cut by 3 bases, the J end by 4 bases, with 12 bases between. Germline values: CDR1 MNHNS, CDR2 SASEGT. The CDR3 length is 15 residues. This chain's CDR3 is CASSDRASPTGELFF. CDR3 sequence (DNA): TGTGCCAGCAGTGACAGGGCTAGTCCCACCGGGGAGCTGTTTTTT.

In its sample, this clone was seen once. The rearrangement joins TRBV14 to TRBJ1-2; a weak D match, TRBD1 (5 bases). Between the trimmed V and J ends, which lost 1 base and 6 bases, there was a span of 15 bases. This CDR3 has 15 residues. Germline CDR1 SGHDN, CDR2 FVKESK. The CDR3 bases are TGTGCCAGCAGCCAAGTAGGGAGGCAGGGCAATGGCTACACCTTC. Protein sequence: CASSQVGRQGNGYTF.

V usage is TRBV27 and J usage is TRBJ1-5; D is unresolved. Between the trimmed V and J ends, which lost 5 bases and 0 bases, there was a span of 11 bases. The length of the CDR3 is 15 residues. The V gene's germline CDR1 is MNHEY and CDR2 SMNVEV (reference sequence). The CDR3 DNA sequence: TGTGCCAGCAGTCAACACCTATATAGCAATCAGCCCCAGCATTTT. Its translation: CASSQHLYSNQPQHF.

This chain links TRBV2 with TRBJ2-7, with 12 positions matching TRBD1. The germline V gene has CDR1 SNHLY and CDR2 FYNNEI. The CDR3 length is 15 residues. V gave up 3 bases and J gave up 2 bases; unmatched junction bases: 2. The CDR3 protein is CASSDWDRGPYEQYF. DNA for the CDR3: TGTGCCAGCAGTGATTGGGACAGGGGGCCCTACGAGCAGTACTTC.

This CDR3 is CASFVANTGELFF. CDR3 DNA: TGTGCCAGCTTCGTCGCGAACACCGGGGAGCTGTTTTTT. V gene TRBV5-6 combines with J gene TRBJ2-2; D unresolved. Germline CDR1 is SGHDT and CDR2 is YYEEEE. The CDR3 has 13 residues. The V and J ends lost 7 bases and 0 bases respectively, with 7 bases between them.

This chain uses TRBV7-8 with TRBJ2-7; D not resolved. Germline-derived CDR1 and CDR2 are SGHVS and FQNEAQ. This CDR3 region has 15 residues. Trimming removed 5 bases from V and 0 bases from J, with 14 bases in between. CDR3 sequence (DNA): TGTGCCAGCAGCGCCCACCGGATCCTCTCCTACGAGCAGTACTTC. It specifies CASSAHRILSYEQYF.

On this clone itself: Other nucleotide sequences from this sample produce the same CDR3. V and J are TRBV6-5 and TRBJ2-7, with D perhaps matching TRBD2 (5 bases). Germline CDR1 and CDR2: MNHEY and SVGAGI. The CDR3 has 14 amino acids. Trimming shortened V by 0 bases and J by 1 base, and 7 bases separated the two germline ends. CDR3 sequence reads: CASSYSRESYEQYF. CDR3 DNA: TGTGCCAGCAGTTACTCGAGGGAGTCCTACGAGCAGTACTTC.

The gene calls are TRBV6-5 and TRBJ2-5; 7 bases fit TRBD2. This CDR3 has 16 amino acids. Losses at the gene ends were 0 bases for V and 5 bases for J; bases not matched to a gene: 9. Per the germline V gene, CDR1 is MNHEY and CDR2 is SVGAGI. CDR3 sequence (DNA): TGTGCCAGCAGTTACTCATCGCACCGGGGGGAGGAGACCCAGTACTTC. This translates into CASSYSSHRGEETQYF.

Of note for this clone: Different DNA sequences within this sample yield the same CDR3. V is TRBV7-9 and J is TRBJ2-3; no definite D call. V dropped 3 bases and J dropped 4 bases, with 5 bases sitting between them. Looked up from germline, CDR1 is SEHNR and CDR2 is FQNEAQ (reference sequence). The CDR3 length is 12 residues. CDR3 sequence reads: CASSFGPDTQYF. The CDR3 DNA follows: TGTGCCAGCAGCTTCGGACCAGATACGCAGTATTTT.

Comments on this clone: This CDR3 is also generated by other DNA sequences in the sample. V and J are TRBV27 and TRBJ1-2; no firm D call. Trimming took off 0 bases at V and 0 bases at J, with 2 bases between the two ends. The CDR3 has 13 amino acids. CDR1 is MNHEY and CDR2 is SMNVEV in the germline V gene (reference sequence). The CDR3 nucleotides are TGTGCCAGCAGTTTATCCCCTAACTATGGCTACACCTTC. Amino acid sequence: CASSLSPNYGYTF.

The chain carries TRBV9 and TRBJ2-2, with TRBD2 matching 8 bases. The CDR3 consists of 14 residues. The trim removed 7 bases at V and 6 bases at J, leaving 8 bases unmatched. Per germline, CDR1 SGDLS and CDR2 YYNGEE. CDR3 amino acids: CASQGLDSSGELFF. DNA of the CDR3: TGTGCCAGCCAGGGACTAGATTCGTCCGGGGAGCTGTTTTTT.

The rearrangement links TRBV27 to TRBJ1-5; D ambiguous. V was cut by 6 bases and J by 0 bases, with 12 bases left in between. Germline assignment: CDR1 MNHEY and CDR2 SMNVEV (reference sequence). CDR3 length: 15 residues. The CDR3 loop reads CASSPMGSSNQPQHF. The CDR3 nucleotides read TGTGCCAGCAGCCCCATGGGGAGTAGCAATCAGCCCCAGCATTTT.

The chain has TRBV12-5 and TRBJ1-1; 8 positions agree with TRBD1. Per the germline V gene, CDR1 is LGHNT and CDR2 is FRNRAP. CDR3 length: 13 residues. The junction had 11 bases not matched to a gene; V was cut back by 11 bases and J by 6 bases. The CDR3 loop reads CALTTDRAPEAFF. DNA of the CDR3: TGTGCTCTAACCACGGACAGGGCTCCTGAAGCTTTCTTT.